These 27 T cell receptor beta chains were all obtained from the same sample, sequenced in a study of T cell repertoires in cytomegalovirus infection. TCRdb redid the calling of the reads with MiXCR, one entry per CDR3 protein. The data contain 300,000 to 400,000 distinct CDR3 sequences, around 29% of them singletons. These receptors' targets are unknown. The specimen comprised cultured PBMCs, sampled from culture after CMV antigen stimulation. These receptors were obtained from a human donor in good health (CMV status not recorded). Some clones in this sample may be carry-over from other donors' samples.

The chain links TRBV6-1 to TRBJ1-6; 9 bases line up with TRBD1. The CDR3 has 16 residues. Germline lookup yields CDR1 MNHNS and CDR2 SASEGT. The V and J ends lost 2 bases and 8 bases, in that order; junction bases with no gene match: 7. The DNA for the CDR3 is TGTGCCAGCAGTGAATCCAGACAGGGGGGATATTCACCCCTCCACTTT. As protein: CASSESRQGGYSPLHF.

The rearrangement uses TRBV19 and TRBJ2-6, with 7 positions matching TRBD1. Germline trimming cut 6 bases from V and 4 bases from J; bases unmatched to any gene: 6. The CDR3 spans 15 residues. Germline V gene lookup returns CDR1 LNHDA and CDR2 SQIVND (reference sequence). The CDR3 here is CASRYTGAGANVLTF. The CDR3 DNA reads TGTGCCAGTAGGTACACAGGGGCCGGGGCCAACGTCCTGACTTTC.

There are many counts of this clonotype. The chain carries TRBV7-2 and TRBJ1-4; possibly TRBD1 for D (6 bases). The CDR3 contains 15 residues. Germline assignment: CDR1 SGHTA and CDR2 FQGNSA. The germline V and J ends were trimmed by 1 base and 7 bases, with 13 bases remaining between them. Written as DNA, the CDR3 is TGTGCCAGCAGCTTAGGGCAGGGGAATTCTGAAAAACTGTTTTTT. Translation gives CASSLGQGNSEKLFF.

V gene TRBV29-1 combines with J gene TRBJ1-2; 8 bases fit TRBD1. The V segment lost 4 bases and the J segment 6 bases; nucleotides outside the gene matches: 7. CDR3 length equals 13 residues. Germline CDR1 and CDR2: SQVTM and ANQGSEA. CDR3 in DNA: TGCAGCGTTGTCAGGACAGGGAATAATGGCTACACCTTC. It yields the protein CSVVRTGNNGYTF.

The chain carries TRBV14 and TRBJ2-1; D not resolved. The CDR3 runs 13 residues. The V end was cut by 5 bases, the J end by 0 bases, with 5 bases between. Germline V gives CDR1 SGHDN, CDR2 FVKESK. Here the CDR3 reads CASSWSSYNEQFF. The DNA for the CDR3 is TGTGCCAGCAGCTGGAGCTCCTACAATGAGCAGTTCTTC.

This clonotype was detected ten times or more. This rearrangement joins TRBV7-2 to TRBJ2-3; no reliable D call. CDR3 length equals 14 residues. The germline V gene has CDR1 SGHTA and CDR2 FQGNSA. V dropped 4 bases and J dropped 1 base, with 9 bases sitting between them. CDR3 sequence reads: CASSYRAGTDTQYF. The CDR3 region has the DNA TGTGCCAGCAGCTACCGGGCGGGCACAGATACGCAGTATTTT. Supplemented by reference TRBV7-2 and TRBJ2-3, the full variable domain reads GAGVSQSPSNKVTEKGKDVELRCDPISGHTALYWYRQSLGQGLEFLIYFQGNSAPDKSGLPSDRFSAERTGGSVSTLTIQRTQQEDSAVYLCASSYRAGTDTQYFGPGTRLTVL.

The V call is TRBV3-1, the J call TRBJ1-3, with TRBD1 matching over 8 bases. The CDR3 length is 14 residues. J lost 4 bases, V lost 2 bases, and 1 base had no gene match. The germline V gene has CDR1 LGHDT and CDR2 YNNKEL (reference sequence). This CDR3 reads CASSQRDRGNTIYF. DNA of the CDR3: TGTGCCAGCAGCCAAAGGGACAGGGGAAACACCATATATTTT.

This chain joins TRBV20-1 and TRBJ1-5; D remains ambiguous. CDR3 length: 15 residues. From germline, CDR1 is DFQATT and CDR2 SNEGSKA (reference sequence). The V end was cut by 0 bases, the J end by 3 bases, with 12 bases between. The CDR3 DNA follows: TGCAGTGCTAGAGAAGTCGGCGGGGACAATCAGCCCCAGCATTTT. Encoded protein: CSAREVGGDNQPQHF.

The genes are TRBV29-1 and TRBJ1-2; 9 bases are a match to TRBD1. Unmatched junction bases numbered 4, after V lost 6 bases and J lost 2 bases. The CDR3 has 13 amino acids. Germline CDR1 and CDR2: SQVTM and ANQGSEA. The CDR3 region has the DNA TGCAGCGTCCGACAGGGGGGCAACTATGGCTACACCTTC. It codes for CSVRQGGNYGYTF.

The chain links TRBV2 to TRBJ2-5; no clear D. Germline CDR1 SNHLY, CDR2 FYNNEI. Trimming cost V 4 bases and J 0 bases, with 9 bases left between them. This CDR3 comprises 14 residues. CDR3 nucleotide sequence: TGTGCCAGCAGTGCGTCACTACACCAAGAGACCCAGTACTTC. This codes for CASSASLHQETQYF.

This sequence joins TRBV6-5 and TRBJ2-6; TRBD2 is a possible D gene (6 bases). The V and J ends lost 5 bases and 0 bases respectively, with 17 bases between them. CDR3 size: 18 residues. Germline lookup yields CDR1 MNHEY and CDR2 SVGAGI. DNA for the CDR3: TGTGCCAGCAGTAACCTGGGCGGGGTCCGCTCTGGGGCCAACGTCCTGACTTTC. Residues: CASSNLGGVRSGANVLTF.

The genes are TRBV25-1 and TRBJ1-1, with D possibly being TRBD1 (5 bases). Germline V gives CDR1 MGHDK, CDR2 SYGVNS. The length of the CDR3 is 16 residues. Trimming pared 1 base from V and 3 bases from J, leaving 15 bases between. The chain's CDR3 is CASSEFDSGLDTEAFF. DNA of the CDR3: TGTGCCAGCAGTGAATTTGACAGCGGCTTGGACACTGAAGCTTTCTTT.

The chain is built from TRBV7-9 and TRBJ2-3; 15 nucleotides match TRBD2. This CDR3 has 17 amino acids. V shed 5 bases, J shed 0 bases, and the junction held 3 bases outside the gene matches. The V gene's germline CDR1 is SEHNR and CDR2 FQNEAQ (reference sequence). CDR3 sequence (DNA): TGTGCCAGCAGCGTGGGACTAGCGGGGGGTAGCACAGATACGCAGTATTTT. Translated, it gives CASSVGLAGGSTDTQYF.

The sample holds many counts of this clonotype. The chain is built from TRBV2 and TRBJ1-5, with TRBD1 matching over 8 bases. Trimming cost V 4 bases and J 4 bases; bases outside gene matches: 0. Germline CDR1 SNHLY, CDR2 FYNNEI. The length of the CDR3 is 13 residues. This CDR3 reads CASSGQGNQPQHF. The CDR3 bases are TGTGCCAGCAGTGGACAGGGGAATCAGCCCCAGCATTTT.

The table lists this clonotype with many counts. This chain uses TRBV20-1 with TRBJ2-4; TRBD1 aligns across 8 bases. Germline CDR1 reads DFQATT; CDR2 reads SNEGSKA (reference sequence). The V and J ends lost 6 bases and 0 bases, in that order; junction bases with no gene match: 4. The CDR3 sequence is 14 residues long. The CDR3 is CSAYRGIAKNIQYF. CDR3 nucleotides: TGCAGTGCCTACAGGGGGATAGCCAAAAACATTCAGTACTTC.

The sample holds a few counts of this clonotype. V is TRBV19 and J is TRBJ1-5; D unresolved. The germline V and J ends were trimmed by 7 bases and 10 bases, with 20 bases remaining between them. This CDR3 has 14 amino acids. Germline CDR1 and CDR2: LNHDA and SQIVND (reference sequence). The CDR3 region is CASNYNSKISPQHF. The CDR3 bases are TGTGCCAGTAATTATAATTCCAAAATCAGCCCCCAGCATTTT.

A few counts support this clonotype. The J gene is TRBJ2-3, the V gene TRBV9; D call uncertain. The CDR3 consists of 12 residues. CDR1 and CDR2 from the germline V gene are SGDLS and YYNGEE. V gave up 3 bases and J gave up 4 bases, with 6 bases separating them. The CDR3 loop reads CASSATADTQYF. The CDR3 coding sequence is TGTGCCAGCAGCGCGACCGCAGATACGCAGTATTTT.

Here the CDR3 reads CASSLAGGQLSEQYF. DNA for the CDR3: TGCGCCAGCAGCCTAGCGGGAGGACAACTGAGCGAGCAGTACTTC. The chain joins TRBV5-1 to TRBJ2-7, with 11 nucleotides matching TRBD2. With V trimmed by 4 bases and J by 6 bases, 9 bases remained unmatched. The CDR3 has 15 amino acids. Germline CDR1 reads SGHRS; CDR2 reads YFSETQ.

This clonotype was detected ten times or more. This rearrangement joins TRBV7-2 to TRBJ1-5; D perhaps matches TRBD1 (5 bases). Germline lookup yields CDR1 SGHTA and CDR2 FQGNSA. The CDR3 has 16 residues. Trimming took 2 bases from V and 2 from J, leaving 13 bases between them. This CDR3 is CASSLNEGSGNQPQHF. CDR3 bases: TGTGCCAGCAGCTTAAACGAGGGGTCGGGCAATCAGCCCCAGCATTTT.

This clonotype was recorded a few times. J is TRBJ1-1 and V is TRBV27; TRBD1 might be the D (6 bases). The V gene's germline CDR1 is MNHEY and CDR2 SMNVEV (reference sequence). This CDR3 contains 16 residues. V was clipped by 2 bases and J by 1 base, with 14 bases between them. The CDR3, as DNA: TGTGCCAGCAGTTTAAGGGGACAATCGGCGAACACTGAAGCTTTCTTT. It translates to CASSLRGQSANTEAFF.

At least ten counts were recorded for this clonotype. The CDR3 sequence: CASSFFKGWARLSGANVLTF. The DNA for the CDR3 is TGTGCCAGCAGCTTTTTTAAGGGATGGGCCAGGCTCTCTGGGGCCAACGTCCTGACTTTC. V gene TRBV7-2 combines with J gene TRBJ2-6; D is undetermined. There are 20 residues in the CDR3. CDR1 SGHTA and CDR2 FQGNSA come from the germline V gene. V lost 3 bases to trimming and J lost 0 bases, with 21 bases between them.

This clonotype was counted between two and nine times. This chain joins TRBV11-1 and TRBJ2-7; TRBD1 is a possible D gene (6 bases). The CDR3 extends over 11 amino acids. In germline, CDR1 is SGHAT, CDR2 FQDESV (reference sequence). Between the trimmed V and J ends, which lost 3 bases and 8 bases, there was a span of 8 bases. The DNA of the CDR3 is TGTGCCAGCAGCTTCACAGGGAAGCAGTACTTC. Protein: CASSFTGKQYF.

V is TRBV12-3 or TRBV12-4 and J is TRBJ1-1; D ambiguous. CDR3 size: 11 residues. Trimming pared 6 bases from V and 6 bases from J, leaving 8 bases between. The CDR3 protein is CASREKAEAFF. The CDR3, as DNA: TGTGCCAGCAGGGAGAAGGCTGAAGCTTTCTTT.

Only a few counts were recorded for this clonotype. Here the CDR3 reads CASSPSQALDTQYF. DNA for the CDR3: TGTGCCAGCAGCCCGTCCCAGGCTCTGGATACGCAGTATTTT. The rearrangement uses TRBV7-9 and TRBJ2-3; D gene ambiguous. CDR1 and CDR2 (germline): SEHNR, FQNEAQ (reference sequence). V dropped 5 bases and J dropped 6 bases, with 15 bases sitting between them. CDR3 length: 14 residues.

The V and J genes are TRBV7-4 and TRBJ2-2; 7 nucleotides line up with TRBD1. Germline lookup yields CDR1 SGHVT and CDR2 SQSDAQ. The V segment lost 5 bases and the J segment 0 bases; nucleotides outside the gene matches: 6. The CDR3 extends over 16 amino acids. DNA of the CDR3: TGTGCCAGCAGCCCGCCTAGGGGGCCGAACACCGGGGAGCTGTTTTTT. Its translation is CASSPPRGPNTGELFF.

This clonotype has more than one count but fewer than ten. The CDR3 DNA sequence: TGTGCCACAGATTCGACTAGCGGGAGCACAGATACGCAGTATTTT. Protein product: CATDSTSGSTDTQYF. The J gene is TRBJ2-3, the V gene TRBV28; TRBD2 matches at 10 bases. The V gene end was trimmed by 10 bases and the J gene end by 0 bases; junction bases not matched to a gene: 7. The CDR3 has 15 amino acids. Germline values: CDR1 MDHEN, CDR2 SYDVKM. Combining the CDR3 with reference TRBV28 and TRBJ2-3 gives the whole variable domain DVKVTQSSRYLVKRTGEKVFLECVQDMDHENMFWYRQDPGLGLRLIYFSYDVKMKEKGDIPEGYSVSREKKERFSLILESASTNQTSMYLCATDSTSGSTDTQYFGPGTRLTVL.

This clonotype was detected only once. The CDR3 DNA reads as TGTGCCAGCAGTATCTCGGGACAGGGGAGTGGCTACACCTTC. Its translation is CASSISGQGSGYTF. This sequence joins TRBV6-6 and TRBJ1-2; 10 bases map to TRBD1. V lost 5 bases to trimming and J lost 7 bases; unmatched junction nucleotides: 7. Per germline, CDR1 MNHNY and CDR2 SVGAGI (reference sequence). There are 14 residues in the CDR3.